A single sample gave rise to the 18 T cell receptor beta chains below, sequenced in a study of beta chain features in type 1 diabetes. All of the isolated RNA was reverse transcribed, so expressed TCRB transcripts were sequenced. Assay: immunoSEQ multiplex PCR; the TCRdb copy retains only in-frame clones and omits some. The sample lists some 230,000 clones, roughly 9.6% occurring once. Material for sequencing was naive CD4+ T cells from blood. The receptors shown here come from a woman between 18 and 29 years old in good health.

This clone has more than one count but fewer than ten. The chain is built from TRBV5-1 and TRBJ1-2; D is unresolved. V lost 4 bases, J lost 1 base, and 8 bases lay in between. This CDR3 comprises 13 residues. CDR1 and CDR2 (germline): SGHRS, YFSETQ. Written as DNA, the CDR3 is TGCGCCAGCAGCCAACATCTTAACTATGGCTACACCTTC. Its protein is CASSQHLNYGYTF.

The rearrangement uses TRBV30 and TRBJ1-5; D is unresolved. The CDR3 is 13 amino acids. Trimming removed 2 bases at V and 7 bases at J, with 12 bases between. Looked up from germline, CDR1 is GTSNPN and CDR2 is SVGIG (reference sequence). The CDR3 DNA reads TGTGCCTGGAGTAACGGGGTGACACAGCCCCAGCATTTT. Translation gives CAWSNGVTQPQHF.

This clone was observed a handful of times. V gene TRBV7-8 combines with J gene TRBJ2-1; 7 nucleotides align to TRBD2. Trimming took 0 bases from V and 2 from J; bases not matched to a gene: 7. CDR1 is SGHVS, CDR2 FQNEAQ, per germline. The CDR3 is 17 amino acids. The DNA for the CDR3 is TGTGCCAGCAGCTTAGCTTGGGGGGGGTTTACCTACAATGAGCAGTTCTTC. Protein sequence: CASSLAWGGFTYNEQFF.

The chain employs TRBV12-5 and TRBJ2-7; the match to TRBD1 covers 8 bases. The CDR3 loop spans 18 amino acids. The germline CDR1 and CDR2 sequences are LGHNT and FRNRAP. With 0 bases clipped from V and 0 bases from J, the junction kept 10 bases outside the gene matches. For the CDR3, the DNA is TGTGCTAGTGGTTTGGTACATATATCTGGACAGGGCTCCTACGAGCAGTACTTC. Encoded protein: CASGLVHISGQGSYEQYF.

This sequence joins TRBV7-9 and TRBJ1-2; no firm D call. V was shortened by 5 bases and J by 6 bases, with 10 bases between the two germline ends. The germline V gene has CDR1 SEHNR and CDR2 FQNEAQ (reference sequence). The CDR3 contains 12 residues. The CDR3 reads CASSAAGHGYTF. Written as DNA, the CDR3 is TGTGCCAGCAGCGCCGCAGGCCATGGCTACACCTTC.

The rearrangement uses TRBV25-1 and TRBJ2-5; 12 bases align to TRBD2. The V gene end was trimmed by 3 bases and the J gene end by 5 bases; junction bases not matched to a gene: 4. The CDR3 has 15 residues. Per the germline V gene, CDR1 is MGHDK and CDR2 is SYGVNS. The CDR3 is CASSDATSGRETQYF. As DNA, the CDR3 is TGTGCCAGCAGTGACGCCACTAGCGGGAGGGAGACCCAGTACTTC.

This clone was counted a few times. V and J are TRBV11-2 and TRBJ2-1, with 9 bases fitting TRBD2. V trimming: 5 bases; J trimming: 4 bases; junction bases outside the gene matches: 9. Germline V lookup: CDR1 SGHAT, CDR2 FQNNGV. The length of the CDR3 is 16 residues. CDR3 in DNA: TGTGCCAGCAGCGCCCGACTAGCGGTCTCTTACAATGAGCAGTTCTTC. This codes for CASSARLAVSYNEQFF.

The CDR3 here is CASSFPIDGGDEQFF. CDR3 nucleotide sequence: TGTGCCAGCAGCTTCCCCATCGACGGAGGCGATGAGCAGTTCTTC. This chain connects TRBV5-4 to TRBJ2-1, with D perhaps TRBD2 (5 bases). Germline-derived CDR1 and CDR2 are SGHNT and YYREEE (reference sequence). The V gene lost 2 bases and the J gene lost 8 bases, with 17 bases spanning the gap. The CDR3 runs 15 residues.

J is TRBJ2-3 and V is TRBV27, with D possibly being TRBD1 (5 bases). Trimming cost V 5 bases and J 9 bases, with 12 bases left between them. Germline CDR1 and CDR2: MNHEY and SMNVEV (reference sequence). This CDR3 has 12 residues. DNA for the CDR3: TGTGCCAGCAGTCTACAGGCCGGGACGCAGTATTTT. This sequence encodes CASSLQAGTQYF.

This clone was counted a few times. The DNA for the CDR3 is TGTGCCAGCAGCGTAGGGGGGACAGTAATCTACGAGCAGTACTTC. It is translated as CASSVGGTVIYEQYF. V is TRBV9 and J is TRBJ2-7, with TRBD1 matching 7 bases. After removal of 0 bases from V and 3 bases from J, the junction contained 6 bases not matched to a gene. From germline, CDR1 is SGDLS and CDR2 YYNGEE. The CDR3 contains 15 residues.

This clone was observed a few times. The CDR3 sequence: CASSRGRLNQPQHF. The CDR3 DNA reads as TGTGCCAGTAGTAGGGGCCGATTGAATCAGCCCCAGCATTTT. J is TRBJ1-5 and V is TRBV19, with D possibly TRBD1 on 5 matching bases. V lost 4 bases and J 4 bases, leaving 11 bases between the germline ends. The germline V gene has CDR1 LNHDA and CDR2 SQIVND (reference sequence). The CDR3 extends over 14 amino acids.

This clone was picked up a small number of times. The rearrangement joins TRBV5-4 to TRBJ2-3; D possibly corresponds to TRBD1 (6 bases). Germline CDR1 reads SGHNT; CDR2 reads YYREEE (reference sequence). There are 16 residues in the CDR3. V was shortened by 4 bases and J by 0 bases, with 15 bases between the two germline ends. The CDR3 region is CASSPDRSLSTDTQYF. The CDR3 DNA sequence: TGTGCCAGCAGCCCCGACAGGAGCCTAAGCACAGATACGCAGTATTTT.

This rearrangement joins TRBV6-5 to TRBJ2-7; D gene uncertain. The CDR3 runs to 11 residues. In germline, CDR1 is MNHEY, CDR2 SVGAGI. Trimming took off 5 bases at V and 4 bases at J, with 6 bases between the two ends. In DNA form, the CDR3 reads TGTGCCAGCAGTACTTTTTACGAGCAGTACTTC. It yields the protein CASSTFYEQYF.

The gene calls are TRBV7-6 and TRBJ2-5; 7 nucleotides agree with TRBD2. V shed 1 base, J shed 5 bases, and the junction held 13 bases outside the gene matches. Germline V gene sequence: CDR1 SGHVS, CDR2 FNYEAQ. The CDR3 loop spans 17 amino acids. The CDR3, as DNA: TGTGCCAGCAGCTTAGGGCCGAGCAGTGCGGGAGATGAGACCCAGTACTTC. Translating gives CASSLGPSSAGDETQYF.

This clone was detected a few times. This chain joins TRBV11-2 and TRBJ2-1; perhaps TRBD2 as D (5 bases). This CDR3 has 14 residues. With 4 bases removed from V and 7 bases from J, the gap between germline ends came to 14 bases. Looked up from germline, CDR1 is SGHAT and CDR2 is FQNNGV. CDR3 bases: TGTGCCAGCAGCTCCCCCCGGGATAGGAATGAGCAGTTCTTC. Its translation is CASSSPRDRNEQFF.

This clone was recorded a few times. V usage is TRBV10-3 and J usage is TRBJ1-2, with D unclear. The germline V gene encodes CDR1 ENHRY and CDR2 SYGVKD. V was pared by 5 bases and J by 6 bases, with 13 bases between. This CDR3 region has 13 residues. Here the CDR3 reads CAISQDPEDGYTF. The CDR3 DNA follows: TGTGCCATCAGTCAGGATCCGGAGGATGGCTACACCTTC.

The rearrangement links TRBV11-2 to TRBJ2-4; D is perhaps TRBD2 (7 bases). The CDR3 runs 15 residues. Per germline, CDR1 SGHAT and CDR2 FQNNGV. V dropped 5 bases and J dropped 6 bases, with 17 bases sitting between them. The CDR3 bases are TGTGCCAGCAGCCTCGGACCGAGGGGGGGAAACATTCAGTACTTC. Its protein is CASSLGPRGGNIQYF.

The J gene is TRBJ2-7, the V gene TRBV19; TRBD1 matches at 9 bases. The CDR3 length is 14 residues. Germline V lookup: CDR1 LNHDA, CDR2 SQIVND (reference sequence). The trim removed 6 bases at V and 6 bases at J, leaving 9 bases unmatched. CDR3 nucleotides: TGTGCCAGTAGCCCGGGACAGGGAGTAATCGAGCAGTACTTC. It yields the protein CASSPGQGVIEQYF.